This TCR beta chain appears in the sequencing data of a study of blood T cell repertoires in COVID-19. The CDR3 has 14 residues. V lost 8 bases and J lost 4, with 17 bases in between. Germline V gene lookup returns CDR1 MNHEY and CDR2 SMNVEV (reference sequence). The sample holds a few counts of this clone. Among Cohort 3 donors, those recovered had two negative PCRs, clearance, or symptom resolution. The repertoire was sequenced with immunoSEQ multiplex PCR; TCRdb's copy has only in-frame clones and lacks some. Of about 160,000 clones listed, 82% are singletons. Sequencing was carried out using PBMCs or T cells enriched from blood (not recorded which). The receptor comes from a man between 60 and 70 years old who had recovered from COVID-19. The gene calls are TRBV27 and TRBJ1-2; D uncertain. The CDR3 sequence: CASRPPGLGYGYTF. CDR3 coding DNA: TGTGCCAGCCGACCGCCGGGATTGGGCTATGGCTACACCTTC.